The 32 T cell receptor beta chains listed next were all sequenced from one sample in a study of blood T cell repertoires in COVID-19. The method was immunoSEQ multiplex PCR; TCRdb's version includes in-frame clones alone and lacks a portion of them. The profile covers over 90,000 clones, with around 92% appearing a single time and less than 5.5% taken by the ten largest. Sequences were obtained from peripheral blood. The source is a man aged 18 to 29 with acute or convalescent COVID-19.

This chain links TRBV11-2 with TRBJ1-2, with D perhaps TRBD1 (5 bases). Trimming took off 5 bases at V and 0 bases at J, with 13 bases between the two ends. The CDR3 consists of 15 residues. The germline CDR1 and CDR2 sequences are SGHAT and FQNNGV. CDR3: CASSVYRSSNYGYTF. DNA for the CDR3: TGTGCCAGCAGCGTATACAGGAGTTCTAACTATGGCTACACCTTC.

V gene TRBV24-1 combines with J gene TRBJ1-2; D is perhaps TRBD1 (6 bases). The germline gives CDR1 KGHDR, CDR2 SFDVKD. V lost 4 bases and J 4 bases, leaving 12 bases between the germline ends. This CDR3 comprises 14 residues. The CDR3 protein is CATSEDSQFYGYTF. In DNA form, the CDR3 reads TGTGCCACCAGTGAGGACAGCCAGTTCTATGGCTACACCTTC.

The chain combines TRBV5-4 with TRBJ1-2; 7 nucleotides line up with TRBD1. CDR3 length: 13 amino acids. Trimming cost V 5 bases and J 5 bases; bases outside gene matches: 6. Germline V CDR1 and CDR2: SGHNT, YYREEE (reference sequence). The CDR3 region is CASSWDSLYGYTF. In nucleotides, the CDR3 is TGTGCCAGCAGTTGGGACAGTCTTTATGGCTACACCTTC.

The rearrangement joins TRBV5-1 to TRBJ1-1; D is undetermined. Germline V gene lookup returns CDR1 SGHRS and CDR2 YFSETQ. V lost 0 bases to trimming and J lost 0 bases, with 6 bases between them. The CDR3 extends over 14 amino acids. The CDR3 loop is CASSLDSMNTEAFF. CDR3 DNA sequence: TGCGCCAGCAGCTTGGACAGCATGAACACTGAAGCTTTCTTT.

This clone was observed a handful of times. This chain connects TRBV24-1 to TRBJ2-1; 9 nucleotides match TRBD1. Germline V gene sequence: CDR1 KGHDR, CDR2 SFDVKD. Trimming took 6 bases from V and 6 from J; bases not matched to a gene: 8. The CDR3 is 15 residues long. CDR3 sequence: CATSSGTGFLNEQFF. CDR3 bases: TGTGCCACCAGTTCCGGGACAGGGTTTCTCAATGAGCAGTTCTTC.

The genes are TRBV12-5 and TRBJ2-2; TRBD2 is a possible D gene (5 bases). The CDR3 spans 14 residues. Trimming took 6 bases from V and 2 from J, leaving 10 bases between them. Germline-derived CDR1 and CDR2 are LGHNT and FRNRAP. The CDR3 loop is CASGSGTNTGELFF. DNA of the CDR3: TGTGCTAGTGGGAGCGGAACTAACACCGGGGAGCTGTTTTTT.

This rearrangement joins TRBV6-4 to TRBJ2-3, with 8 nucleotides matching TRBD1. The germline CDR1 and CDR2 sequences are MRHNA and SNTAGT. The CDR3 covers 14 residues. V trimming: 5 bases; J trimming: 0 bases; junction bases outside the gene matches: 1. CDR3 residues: CASSQGASTDTQYF. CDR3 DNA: TGTGCCAGCAGTCAGGGGGCTAGCACAGATACGCAGTATTTT.

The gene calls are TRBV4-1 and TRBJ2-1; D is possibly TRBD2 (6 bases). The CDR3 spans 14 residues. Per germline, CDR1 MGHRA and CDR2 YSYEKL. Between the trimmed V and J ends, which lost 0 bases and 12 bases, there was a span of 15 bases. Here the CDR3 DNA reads TGCGCCAGCAGCCAAGATATAAGCGGGTGGTTGCAGTTCTTC. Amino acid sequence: CASSQDISGWLQFF.

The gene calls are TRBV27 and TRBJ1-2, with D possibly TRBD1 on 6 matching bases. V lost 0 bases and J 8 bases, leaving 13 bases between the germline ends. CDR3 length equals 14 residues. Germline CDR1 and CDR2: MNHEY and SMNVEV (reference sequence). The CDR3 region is CASSLSGRGVGYTF. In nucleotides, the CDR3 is TGTGCCAGCAGTTTATCTGGCAGGGGTGTCGGCTACACCTTC.

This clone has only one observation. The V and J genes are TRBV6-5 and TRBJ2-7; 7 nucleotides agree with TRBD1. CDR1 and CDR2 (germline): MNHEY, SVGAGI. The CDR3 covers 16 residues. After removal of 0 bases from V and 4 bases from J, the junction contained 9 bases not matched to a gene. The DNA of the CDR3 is TGTGCCAGCAGTTACTCGAAATTAAGCAGGGGGTACGAGCAGTACTTC. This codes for CASSYSKLSRGYEQYF.

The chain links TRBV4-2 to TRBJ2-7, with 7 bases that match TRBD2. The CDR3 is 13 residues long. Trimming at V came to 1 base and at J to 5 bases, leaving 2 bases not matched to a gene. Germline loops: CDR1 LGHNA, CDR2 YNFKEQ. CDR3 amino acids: CASSQVGGDEQYF. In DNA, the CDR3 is TGTGCCAGCAGCCAAGTTGGGGGGGACGAGCAGTACTTC.

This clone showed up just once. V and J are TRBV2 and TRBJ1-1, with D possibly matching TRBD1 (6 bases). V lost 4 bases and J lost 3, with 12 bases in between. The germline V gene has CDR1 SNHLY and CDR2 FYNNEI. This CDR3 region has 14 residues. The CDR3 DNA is TGTGCCAGCAGTGGACAGGTCCCTGACACTGAAGCTTTCTTT. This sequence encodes CASSGQVPDTEAFF.

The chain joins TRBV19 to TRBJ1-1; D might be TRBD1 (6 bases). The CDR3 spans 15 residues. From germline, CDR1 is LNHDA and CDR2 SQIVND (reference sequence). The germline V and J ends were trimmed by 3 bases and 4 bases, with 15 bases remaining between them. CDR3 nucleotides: TGTGCCAGTAGTATCGAGGGGGGGCTGGGCACTGAAGCTTTCTTT. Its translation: CASSIEGGLGTEAFF. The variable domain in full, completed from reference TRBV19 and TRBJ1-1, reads DGGITQSPKYLFRKEGQNVTLSCEQNLNHDAMYWYRQDPGQGLRLIYYSQIVNDFQKGDIAEGYSVSREKKESFPLTVTSAQKNPTAFYLCASSIEGGLGTEAFFGQGTRLTVV.

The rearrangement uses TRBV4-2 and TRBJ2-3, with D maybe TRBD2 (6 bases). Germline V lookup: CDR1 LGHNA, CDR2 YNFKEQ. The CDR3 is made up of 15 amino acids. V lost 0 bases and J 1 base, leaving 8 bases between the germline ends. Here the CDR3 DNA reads TGTGCCAGCAGCCAAGAGCGGAGGGGCACAGATACGCAGTATTTT. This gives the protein CASSQERRGTDTQYF.

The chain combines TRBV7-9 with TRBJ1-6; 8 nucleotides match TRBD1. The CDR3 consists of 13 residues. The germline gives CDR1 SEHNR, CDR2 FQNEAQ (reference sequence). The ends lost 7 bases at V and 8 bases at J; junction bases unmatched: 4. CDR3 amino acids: CASTRQGYSPLHF. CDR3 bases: TGTGCCAGCACCAGACAGGGGTATTCACCCCTCCACTTT. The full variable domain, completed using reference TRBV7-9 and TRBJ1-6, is DTGVSQNPRHKITKRGQNVTFRCDPISEHNRLYWYRQTLGQGPEFLTYFQNEAQLEKSRLLSDRFSAERPKGSFSTLEIQRTEQGDSAMYLCASTRQGYSPLHFGNGTRLTVT.

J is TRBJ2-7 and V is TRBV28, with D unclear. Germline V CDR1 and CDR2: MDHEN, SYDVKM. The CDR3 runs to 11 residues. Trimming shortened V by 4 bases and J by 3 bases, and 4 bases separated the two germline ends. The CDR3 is CASSSVYEQYF. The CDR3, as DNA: TGTGCCAGCAGTTCCGTCTACGAGCAGTACTTC.

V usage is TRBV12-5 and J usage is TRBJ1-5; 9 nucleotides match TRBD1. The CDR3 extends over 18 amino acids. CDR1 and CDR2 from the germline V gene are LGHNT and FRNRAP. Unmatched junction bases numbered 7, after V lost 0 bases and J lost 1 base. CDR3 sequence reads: CASGLVLGTGWSNQPQHF. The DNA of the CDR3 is TGTGCTAGTGGTTTGGTACTGGGGACAGGGTGGAGCAATCAGCCCCAGCATTTT. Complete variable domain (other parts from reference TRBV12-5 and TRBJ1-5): DARVTQTPRHKVTEMGQEVTMRCQPILGHNTVFWYRQTMMQGLELLAYFRNRAPLDDSGMPKDRFSAEMPDATLATLKIQPSEPRDSAVYFCASGLVLGTGWSNQPQHFGDGTRLSIL.

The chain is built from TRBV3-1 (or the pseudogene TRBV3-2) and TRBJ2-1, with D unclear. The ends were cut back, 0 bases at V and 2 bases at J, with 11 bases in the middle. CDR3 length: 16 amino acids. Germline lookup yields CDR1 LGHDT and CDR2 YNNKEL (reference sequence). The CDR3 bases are TGTGCCAGCAGCCAAGATTGGGCCGCTCCCTACAATGAGCAGTTCTTC. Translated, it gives CASSQDWAAPYNEQFF.

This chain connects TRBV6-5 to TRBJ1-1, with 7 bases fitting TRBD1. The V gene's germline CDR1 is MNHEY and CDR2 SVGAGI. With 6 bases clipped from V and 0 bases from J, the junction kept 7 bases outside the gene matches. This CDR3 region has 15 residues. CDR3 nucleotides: TGTGCCAGCAGCCACGGGACAGTTATGAACACTGAAGCTTTCTTT. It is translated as CASSHGTVMNTEAFF.

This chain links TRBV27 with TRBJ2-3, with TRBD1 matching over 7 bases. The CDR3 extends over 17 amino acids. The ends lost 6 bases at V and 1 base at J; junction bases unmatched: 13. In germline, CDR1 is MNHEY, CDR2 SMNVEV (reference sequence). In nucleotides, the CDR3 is TGTGCCAGCAGAAAAGAGAAAGGGGGCAGAGGCACAGATACGCAGTATTTT. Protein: CASRKEKGGRGTDTQYF.

The chain's CDR3 is CASSIGQGNGYTF. The DNA of the CDR3 is TGTGCCAGTAGTATAGGGCAGGGGAATGGCTACACCTTC. V gene TRBV19 combines with J gene TRBJ1-2; maybe TRBD1 (6 bases). V lost 1 base and J 6 bases, leaving 9 bases between the germline ends. The CDR3 has 13 amino acids. Looked up from germline, CDR1 is LNHDA and CDR2 is SQIVND (reference sequence).

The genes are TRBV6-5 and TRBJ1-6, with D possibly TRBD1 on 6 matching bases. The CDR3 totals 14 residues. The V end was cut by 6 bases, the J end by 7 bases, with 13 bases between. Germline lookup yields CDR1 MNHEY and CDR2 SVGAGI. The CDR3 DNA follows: TGTGCCAGCAGCAGGGGACGGTTAAATTCACCCCTCCACTTT. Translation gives CASSRGRLNSPLHF.

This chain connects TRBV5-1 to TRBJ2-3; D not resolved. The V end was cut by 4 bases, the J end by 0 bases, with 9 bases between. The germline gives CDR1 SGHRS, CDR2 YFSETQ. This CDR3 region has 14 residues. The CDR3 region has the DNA TGCGCCAGCAGCCCCGACACTAGCACAGATACGCAGTATTTT. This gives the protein CASSPDTSTDTQYF. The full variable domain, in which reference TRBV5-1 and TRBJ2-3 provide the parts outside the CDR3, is KAGVTQTPRYLIKTRGQQVTLSCSPISGHRSVSWYQQTPGQGLQFLFEYFSETQRNKGNFPGRFSGRQFSNSRSEMNVSTLELGDSALYLCASSPDTSTDTQYFGPGTRLTVL.

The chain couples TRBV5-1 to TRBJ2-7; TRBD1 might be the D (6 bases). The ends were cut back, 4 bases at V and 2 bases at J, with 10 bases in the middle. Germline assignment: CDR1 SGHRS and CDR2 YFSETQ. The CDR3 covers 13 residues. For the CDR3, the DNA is TGCGCCAGCAGCCGAGACAGGCCCTACGAGCAGTACTTC. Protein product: CASSRDRPYEQYF.

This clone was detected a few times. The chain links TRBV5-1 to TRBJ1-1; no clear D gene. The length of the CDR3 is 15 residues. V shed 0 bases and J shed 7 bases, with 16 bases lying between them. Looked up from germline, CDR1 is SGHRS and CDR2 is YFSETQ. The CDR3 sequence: CASSLVLGRPIEAFF. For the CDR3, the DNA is TGCGCCAGCAGCTTGGTATTGGGCAGACCTATTGAAGCTTTCTTT.

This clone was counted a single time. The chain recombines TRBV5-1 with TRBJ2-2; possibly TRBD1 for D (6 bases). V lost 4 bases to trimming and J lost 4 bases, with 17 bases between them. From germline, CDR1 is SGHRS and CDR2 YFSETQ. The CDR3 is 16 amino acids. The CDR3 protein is CASSKGQIPVTGELFF. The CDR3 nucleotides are TGCGCCAGCAGCAAAGGACAGATCCCCGTCACCGGGGAGCTGTTTTTT.

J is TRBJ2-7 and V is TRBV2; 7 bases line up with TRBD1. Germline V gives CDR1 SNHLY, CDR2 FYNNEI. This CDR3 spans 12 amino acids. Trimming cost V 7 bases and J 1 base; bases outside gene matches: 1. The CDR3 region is CASKGQSYEQYF. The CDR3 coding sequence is TGTGCCAGCAAGGGACAGTCCTACGAGCAGTACTTC.

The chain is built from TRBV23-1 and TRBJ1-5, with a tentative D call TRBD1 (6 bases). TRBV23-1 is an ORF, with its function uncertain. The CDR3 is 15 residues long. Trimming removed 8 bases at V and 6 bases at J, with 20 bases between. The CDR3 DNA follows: TGCGCCAGCGTTGCTGCGGGGGCATATTTTCAGCCCCAGCATTTT. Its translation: CASVAAGAYFQPQHF.

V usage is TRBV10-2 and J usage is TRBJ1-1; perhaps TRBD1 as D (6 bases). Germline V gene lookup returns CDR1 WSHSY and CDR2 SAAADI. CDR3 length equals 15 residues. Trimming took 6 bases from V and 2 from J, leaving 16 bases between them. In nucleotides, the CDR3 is TGCGCCAGCAGGGAGACGGGGGGCTCTAACACTGAAGCTTTCTTT. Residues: CASRETGGSNTEAFF.

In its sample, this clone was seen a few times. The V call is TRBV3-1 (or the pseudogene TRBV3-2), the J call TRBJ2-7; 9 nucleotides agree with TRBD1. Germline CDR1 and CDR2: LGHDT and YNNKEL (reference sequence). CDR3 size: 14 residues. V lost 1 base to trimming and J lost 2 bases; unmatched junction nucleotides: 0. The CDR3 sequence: CASSQGDRAYEQYF. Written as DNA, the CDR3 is TGTGCCAGCAGCCAAGGGGACAGGGCCTACGAGCAGTACTTC.

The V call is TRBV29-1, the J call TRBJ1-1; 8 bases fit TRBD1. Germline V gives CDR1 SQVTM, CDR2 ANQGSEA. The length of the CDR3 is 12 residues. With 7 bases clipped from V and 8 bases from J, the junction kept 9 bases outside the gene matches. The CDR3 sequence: CSAGTGRAEAFF. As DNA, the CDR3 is TGCAGCGCTGGGACAGGCCGGGCCGAAGCTTTCTTT.

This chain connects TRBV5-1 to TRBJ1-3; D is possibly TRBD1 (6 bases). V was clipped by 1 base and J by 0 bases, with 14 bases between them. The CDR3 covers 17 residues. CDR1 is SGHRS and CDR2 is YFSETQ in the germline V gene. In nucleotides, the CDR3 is TGCGCCAGCAGCTTGAAGGGACAAACTGCCTCTGGAAACACCATATATTTT. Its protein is CASSLKGQTASGNTIYF.